The 19 T cell receptor beta chains below all came from one sample that was sequenced in a study of cytomegalovirus exposure and HLA in healthy donors. PCR employed 60 Vbeta and 13 Jbeta primers. Assay used: immunoSEQ multiplex PCR; TCRdb lists only in-frame clones, some missing. The data contain about 150,000 clones, over 55% of them singletons. The sequenced material came from PBMCs. These TCRs come from a man aged 40-49 years in good health and CMV-seronegative.

The chain employs TRBV2 and TRBJ2-2; D might be TRBD1 (6 bases). With 8 bases removed from V and 0 bases from J, the gap between germline ends came to 19 bases. Germline assignment: CDR1 SNHLY and CDR2 FYNNEI. This CDR3 has 17 residues. The CDR3 DNA reads TGTGCCAGCGTCAGGGGAAAGGGGCTAACGAACACCGGGGAGCTGTTTTTT. As protein: CASVRGKGLTNTGELFF.

This clone was counted only a few times. J is TRBJ1-1 and V is TRBV7-2, with D possibly being TRBD1 (6 bases). Germline CDR1 SGHTA, CDR2 FQGNSA. The CDR3 extends over 12 amino acids. The V and J ends lost 5 bases and 7 bases respectively, with 11 bases between them. The CDR3 DNA sequence: TGTGCCAGCAGCGTACAGGGTGTTGAAGCTTTCTTT. Its protein product is CASSVQGVEAFF.

This clone was seen just once. The V call is TRBV6-5, the J call TRBJ1-2; D might be TRBD1 (5 bases). Trimming removed 3 bases from V and 7 bases from J, with 15 bases in between. Germline V gene data show CDR1 as MNHEY and CDR2 as SVGAGI. The length of the CDR3 is 14 residues. As DNA, the CDR3 is TGTGCCAGCAGTTATTCTTCGGTCCAGGGTGGCTACACCTTC. Amino acid sequence: CASSYSSVQGGYTF.

V is TRBV10-3 and J is TRBJ2-3; 10 bases map to TRBD2. J was trimmed by 4 bases and V by 0 bases; bases with no gene match: 10. Per the germline V gene, CDR1 is ENHRY and CDR2 is SYGVKD. The CDR3 extends over 18 amino acids. The CDR3 nucleotides read TGTGCCATCAGTGAGTCCGTCTGGGCTAGCGGGAGTTCAGATACGCAGTATTTT. It is translated as CAISESVWASGSSDTQYF.

This clone was seen more than once but under ten times. V gene TRBV7-9 combines with J gene TRBJ1-5; the D is unclear. V was cut by 1 base and J by 3 bases, with 7 bases left in between. The CDR3 has 14 amino acids. From germline, CDR1 is SEHNR and CDR2 FQNEAQ (reference sequence). CDR3 protein: CASSLDSFNQPQHF. The CDR3 DNA is TGTGCCAGCAGCTTAGACTCCTTCAATCAGCCCCAGCATTTT.

The chain combines TRBV7-9 with TRBJ2-7; D is unclear. The CDR3 is 12 residues long. V shed 8 bases and J shed 2 bases, with 10 bases lying between them. Per the germline V gene, CDR1 is SEHNR and CDR2 is FQNEAQ (reference sequence). Here the CDR3 DNA reads TGTGCCAGCGGCTCCGAGGCCTACGAGCAGTACTTC. It yields the protein CASGSEAYEQYF. Full variable domain (rest looked up from reference TRBV7-9 and TRBJ2-7): DTGVSQNPRHKITKRGQNVTFRCDPISEHNRLYWYRQTLGQGPEFLTYFQNEAQLEKSRLLSDRFSAERPKGSFSTLEIQRTEQGDSAMYLCASGSEAYEQYFGPGTRLTVT.

The chain combines TRBV4-3 with TRBJ2-7; 8 bases match TRBD2. Germline V lookup: CDR1 LGHNA, CDR2 YSLEER. This CDR3 has 15 amino acids. J gave up 4 bases and V 0 bases, and 5 bases lay outside the gene matches. CDR3 residues: CASSQEKAGVYEQYF. The DNA of the CDR3 is TGCGCCAGCAGCCAAGAAAAAGCGGGAGTATACGAGCAGTACTTC.

This chain joins TRBV7-2 and TRBJ2-6; TRBD1 aligns across 7 bases. V was clipped by 2 bases and J by 11 bases; unmatched bases: 9. Germline V gene lookup returns CDR1 SGHTA and CDR2 FQGNSA. The CDR3 consists of 15 residues. The CDR3 bases are TGTGCCAGCAGCTTACTTGGACAGGCGTCGGACGTCCTGACTTTC. Amino acid sequence: CASSLLGQASDVLTF.

The chain uses TRBV7-6 and TRBJ1-3, with D perhaps matching TRBD1 (5 bases). Trimming removed 5 bases from V and 0 bases from J, with 17 bases in between. This CDR3 contains 17 residues. Per germline, CDR1 SGHVS and CDR2 FNYEAQ. CDR3 residues: CASSQGAGTSSGNTIYF. DNA of the CDR3: TGTGCCAGCAGCCAAGGGGCAGGGACTAGCTCTGGAAACACCATATATTTT.

This rearrangement joins TRBV4-2 to TRBJ2-5; 13 bases map to TRBD2. J was trimmed by 5 bases and V by 3 bases; bases with no gene match: 6. Germline CDR1 and CDR2: LGHNA and YNFKEQ. This CDR3 contains 16 residues. The CDR3 reads CASSQWTSGGGETQYF. In DNA form, the CDR3 reads TGTGCCAGCAGCCAGTGGACTAGCGGGGGCGGGGAGACCCAGTACTTC.

The chain joins TRBV6-6 to TRBJ1-5, with no clear D. The germline CDR1 and CDR2 sequences are MNHNY and SVGAGI (reference sequence). With 0 bases removed from V and 7 bases from J, the gap between germline ends came to 13 bases. This CDR3 is built from 15 residues. The CDR3 nucleotides read TGTGCCAGCAGTTACTCCACAACCACCGGGCAGCCCCAGCATTTT. This gives the protein CASSYSTTTGQPQHF.

V and J are TRBV6-4 and TRBJ2-2; TRBD2 matches 8 bases. This CDR3 is 15 amino acids long. J was trimmed by 5 bases and V by 6 bases; bases with no gene match: 8. The V gene's germline CDR1 is MRHNA and CDR2 SNTAGT. CDR3 amino acids: CASSTTSGGTGELFF. The CDR3 DNA reads as TGTGCCAGCAGCACAACAAGCGGGGGAACCGGGGAGCTGTTTTTT.

The chain combines TRBV5-6 with TRBJ2-3; a weak D match, TRBD1 (5 bases). Germline V gives CDR1 SGHDT, CDR2 YYEEEE. There are 14 residues in the CDR3. Trimming removed 0 bases from V and 1 base from J, with 6 bases in between. CDR3 in amino acids: CASSLGRGTDTQYF. The CDR3 DNA follows: TGTGCCAGCAGCTTGGGCAGGGGCACAGATACGCAGTATTTT.

The CDR3 DNA reads TGTGCCAGCAGTTTATTAACTACAGATACGCAGTATTTT. Translating gives CASSLLTTDTQYF. J is TRBJ2-3 and V is TRBV27; no clear D. Trimming stripped 1 base from V and 3 bases from J, with 5 bases between. Germline CDR1 is MNHEY and CDR2 is SMNVEV (reference sequence). The CDR3 contains 13 residues.

This clone appeared a few times. The chain links TRBV6-1 to TRBJ1-5; weak D call: TRBD1 (5 bases). Trimming shortened V by 0 bases and J by 7 bases, and 13 bases separated the two germline ends. CDR3 size: 15 residues. Germline CDR1 and CDR2: MNHNS and SASEGT. The CDR3 sequence: CASSEAKGLGQPQHF. In DNA, the CDR3 is TGTGCCAGCAGTGAAGCCAAGGGGCTGGGACAGCCCCAGCATTTT.

The chain carries TRBV11-2 and TRBJ2-1, with no clear D. The CDR3 runs to 12 residues. Germline loops: CDR1 SGHAT, CDR2 FQNNGV. The ends were cut back, 3 bases at V and 7 bases at J, with 7 bases in the middle. DNA for the CDR3: TGTGCCAGCAGCTTGAGGAGAAATGAGCAGTTCTTC. Its translation is CASSLRRNEQFF.

This chain joins TRBV6-6 and TRBJ2-5; 8 bases match TRBD1. The CDR3 is made up of 16 amino acids. Unmatched junction bases numbered 9, after V lost 0 bases and J lost 6 bases. Germline V lookup: CDR1 MNHNY, CDR2 SVGAGI (reference sequence). The CDR3 DNA follows: TGTGCCAGCAGTTACTCCCCCCATGACAGGGGACAGACCCAGTACTTC. Translating gives CASSYSPHDRGQTQYF.

V gene TRBV7-9 combines with J gene TRBJ2-7, with a possible D match to TRBD2 (5 bases). Germline V gene data show CDR1 as SEHNR and CDR2 as FQNEAQ (reference sequence). This CDR3 has 14 residues. Trimming left V 2 bases short and J 6 bases short, with 14 bases between. CDR3 region: CASSLSMAGGEQYF. The CDR3 DNA reads as TGTGCCAGCAGCTTAAGTATGGCGGGCGGCGAGCAGTACTTC.

CDR3 loop: CASVPAGFTEAFF. CDR3 nucleotides: TGTGCCAGCGTTCCCGCAGGGTTCACTGAAGCTTTCTTT. This rearrangement joins TRBV28 to TRBJ1-1; a possible D gene is TRBD1 (5 bases). Germline V gene sequence: CDR1 MDHEN, CDR2 SYDVKM. V was pared by 8 bases and J by 4 bases, with 14 bases between. The CDR3 has 13 amino acids.